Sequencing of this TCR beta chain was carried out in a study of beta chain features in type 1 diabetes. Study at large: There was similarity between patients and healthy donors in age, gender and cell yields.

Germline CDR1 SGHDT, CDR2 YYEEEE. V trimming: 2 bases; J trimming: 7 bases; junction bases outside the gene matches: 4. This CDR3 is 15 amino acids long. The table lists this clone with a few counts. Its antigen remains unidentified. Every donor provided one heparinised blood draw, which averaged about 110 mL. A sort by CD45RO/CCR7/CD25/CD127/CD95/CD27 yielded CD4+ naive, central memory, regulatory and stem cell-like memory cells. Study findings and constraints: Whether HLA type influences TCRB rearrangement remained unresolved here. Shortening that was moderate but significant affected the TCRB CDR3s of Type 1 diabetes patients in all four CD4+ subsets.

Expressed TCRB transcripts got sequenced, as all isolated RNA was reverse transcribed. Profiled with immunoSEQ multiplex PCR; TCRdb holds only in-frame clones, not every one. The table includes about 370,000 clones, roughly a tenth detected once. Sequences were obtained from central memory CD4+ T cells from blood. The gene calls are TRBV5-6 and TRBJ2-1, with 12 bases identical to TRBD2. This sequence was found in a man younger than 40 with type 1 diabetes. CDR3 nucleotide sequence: TGTGCCAGCAGCTTAGTGACTAGCGGGAGTAATGAGCAGTTCTTC. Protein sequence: CASSLVTSGSNEQFF.